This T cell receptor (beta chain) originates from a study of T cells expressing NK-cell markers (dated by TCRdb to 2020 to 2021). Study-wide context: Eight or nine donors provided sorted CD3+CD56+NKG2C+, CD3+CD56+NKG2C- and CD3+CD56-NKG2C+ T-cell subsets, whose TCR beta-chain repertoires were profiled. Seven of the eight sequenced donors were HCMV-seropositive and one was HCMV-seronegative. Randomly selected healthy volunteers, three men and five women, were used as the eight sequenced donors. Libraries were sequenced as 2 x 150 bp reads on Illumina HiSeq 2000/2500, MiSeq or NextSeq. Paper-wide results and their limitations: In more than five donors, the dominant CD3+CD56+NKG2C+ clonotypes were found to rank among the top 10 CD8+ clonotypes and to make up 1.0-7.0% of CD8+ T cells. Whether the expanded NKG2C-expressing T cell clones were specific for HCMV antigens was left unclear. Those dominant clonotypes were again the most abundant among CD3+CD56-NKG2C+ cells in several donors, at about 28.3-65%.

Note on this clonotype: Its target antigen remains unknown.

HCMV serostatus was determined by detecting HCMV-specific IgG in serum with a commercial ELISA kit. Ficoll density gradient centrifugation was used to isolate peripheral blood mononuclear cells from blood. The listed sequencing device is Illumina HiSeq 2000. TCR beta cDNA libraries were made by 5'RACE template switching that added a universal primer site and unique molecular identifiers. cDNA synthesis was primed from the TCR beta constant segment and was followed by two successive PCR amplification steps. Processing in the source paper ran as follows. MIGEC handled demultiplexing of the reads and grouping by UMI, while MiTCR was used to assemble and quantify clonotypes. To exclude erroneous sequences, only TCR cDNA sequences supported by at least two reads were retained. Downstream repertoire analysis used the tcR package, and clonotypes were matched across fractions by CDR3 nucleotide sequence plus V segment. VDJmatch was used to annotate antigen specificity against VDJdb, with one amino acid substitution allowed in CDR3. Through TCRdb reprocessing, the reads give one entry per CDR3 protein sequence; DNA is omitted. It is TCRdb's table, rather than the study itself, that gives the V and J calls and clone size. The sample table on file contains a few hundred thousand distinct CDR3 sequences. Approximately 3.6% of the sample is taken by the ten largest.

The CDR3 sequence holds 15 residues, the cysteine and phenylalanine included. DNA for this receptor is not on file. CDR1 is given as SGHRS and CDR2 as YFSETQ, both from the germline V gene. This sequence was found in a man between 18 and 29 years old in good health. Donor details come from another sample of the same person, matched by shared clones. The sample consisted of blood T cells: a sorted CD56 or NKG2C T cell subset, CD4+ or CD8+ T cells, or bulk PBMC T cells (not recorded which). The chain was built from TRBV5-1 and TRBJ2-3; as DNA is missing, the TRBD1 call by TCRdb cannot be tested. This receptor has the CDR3 CASSSLTTTTDTQYF.